This T cell receptor beta chain came from a study of cytomegalovirus exposure and HLA in healthy donors. In the PCR, 60 Vbeta and 13 Jbeta primers were used. Data came from immunoSEQ multiplex PCR; TCRdb stores just in-frame clones and leaves some out. Of under 200,000 clones listed, around 84% are singletons. The receptor was derived from a male donor in good health and CMV-seropositive. Sample: PBMCs.

This CDR3 reads CASSFGGVYNEQFF. The CDR3 region has the DNA TGTGCCAGCAGTTTCGGGGGAGTCTACAATGAGCAGTTCTTC. The chain joins TRBV27 to TRBJ2-1; perhaps TRBD2 as D (6 bases). Deletions cut 3 bases from V and 3 bases from J, with 9 bases between. Per the germline V gene, CDR1 is MNHEY and CDR2 is SMNVEV (reference sequence). This CDR3 has 14 residues.